This TCR beta chain came from a study of blood T cell repertoires in COVID-19. This CDR3 has 11 residues. Trimming left V 11 bases short and J 1 base short, with 8 bases between. CDR1 is SEHNR and CDR2 is FQNEAQ in the germline V gene (reference sequence). Donors were grouped by their self-reported clinical history. The study counted Cohort 3 donors as recovered given two negative PCRs, clearance, or symptom resolution. TCRdb's table, derived via immunoSEQ multiplex PCR, lists solely in-frame clones and lacks some. The table has approximately 200,000 clones, approximately 75% seen once. The J gene is TRBJ1-1, the V gene TRBV7-9, with a tentative D call TRBD1 (5 bases). The sample was PBMCs or T cells enriched from blood (not recorded which). The sequence derives from a man aged 40-49 years who had recovered from COVID-19. The CDR3 reads CAAGGNTEAFF. For the CDR3, the DNA is TGTGCCGCCGGGGGGAACACTGAAGCTTTCTTT.